This T cell receptor beta chain stems from a study of T-cell reconstitution after alpha-beta-depleted transplantation in children. A remark on this clonotype: One end of the junction fails to match germline, which may point to a read error.

Germline lookup yields CDR1 LGHDT and CDR2 YNNKEL (reference sequence). This CDR3 has 18 amino acids. Library preparation (for TCRbeta) was performed with unique molecular identifiers. MiXCR was run by TCRdb on the PCR reads, yielding one entry per CDR3 protein. The table includes some 490,000 distinct CDR3 sequences, around an eighth detected once. The genes are TRBV3-1 and TRBJ2-5, with 10 bases lining up with TRBD2. This TCR was sampled from a human donor who donated a stem cell graft to a child with combined immunodeficiency. Sequencing was performed on PBMCs from the stem cell graft donor, taken from the stem cell graft. CDR3 DNA: TGTACCAGCAGTTTAGTACTAGCGGGGAATCCCTCAAAAGAGACCCAGTACTTC. Protein product: CTSSLVLAGNPSKETQYF.